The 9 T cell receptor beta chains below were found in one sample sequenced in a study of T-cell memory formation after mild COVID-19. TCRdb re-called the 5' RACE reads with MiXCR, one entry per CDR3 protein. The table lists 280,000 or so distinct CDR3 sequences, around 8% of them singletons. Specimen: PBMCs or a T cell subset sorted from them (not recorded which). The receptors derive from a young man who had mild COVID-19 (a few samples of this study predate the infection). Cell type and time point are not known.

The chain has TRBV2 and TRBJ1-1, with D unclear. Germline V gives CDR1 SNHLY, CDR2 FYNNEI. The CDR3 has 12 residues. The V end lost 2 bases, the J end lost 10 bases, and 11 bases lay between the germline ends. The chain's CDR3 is CASSESRTGAFF. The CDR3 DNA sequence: TGTGCCAGCAGTGAAAGTCGGACCGGAGCTTTCTTT.

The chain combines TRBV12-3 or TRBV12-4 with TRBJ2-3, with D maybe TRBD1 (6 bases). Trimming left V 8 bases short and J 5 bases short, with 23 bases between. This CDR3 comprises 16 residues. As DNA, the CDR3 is TGTGCCAGCGGGACGACGCACAGGGATAAAGGAGATACGCAGTATTTT. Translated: CASGTTHRDKGDTQYF.

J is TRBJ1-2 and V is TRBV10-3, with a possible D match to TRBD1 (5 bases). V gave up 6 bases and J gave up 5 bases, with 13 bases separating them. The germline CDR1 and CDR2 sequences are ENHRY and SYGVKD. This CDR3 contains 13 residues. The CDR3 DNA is TGTGCCATCAGGGGGGACGGGACTTATGGCTACACCTTC. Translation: CAIRGDGTYGYTF.

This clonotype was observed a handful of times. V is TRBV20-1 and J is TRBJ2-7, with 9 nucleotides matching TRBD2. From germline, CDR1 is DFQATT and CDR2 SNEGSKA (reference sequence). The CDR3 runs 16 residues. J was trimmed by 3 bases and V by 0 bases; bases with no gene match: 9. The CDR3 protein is CSARDPRTSDLYEQYF. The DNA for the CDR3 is TGCAGTGCTAGAGATCCCCGGACTAGCGACCTCTACGAGCAGTACTTC.

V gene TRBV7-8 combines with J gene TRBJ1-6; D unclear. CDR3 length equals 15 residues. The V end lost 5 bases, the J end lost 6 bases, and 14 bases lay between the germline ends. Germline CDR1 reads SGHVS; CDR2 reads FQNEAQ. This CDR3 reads CASSLRRALNSPLHF. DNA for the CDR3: TGTGCCAGCAGCCTCCGCCGGGCCCTTAATTCACCCCTCCACTTT.

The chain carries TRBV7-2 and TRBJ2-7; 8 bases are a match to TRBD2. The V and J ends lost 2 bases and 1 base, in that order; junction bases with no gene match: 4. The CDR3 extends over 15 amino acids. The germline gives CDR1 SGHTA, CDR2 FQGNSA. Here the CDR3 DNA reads TGTGCCAGCAGCTTAAGGGCTAGCGGGTCCTACGAGCAGTACTTC. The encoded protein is CASSLRASGSYEQYF.

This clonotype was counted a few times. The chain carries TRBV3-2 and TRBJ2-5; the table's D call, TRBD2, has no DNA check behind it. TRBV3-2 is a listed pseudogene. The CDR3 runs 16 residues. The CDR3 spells CASSQTSGGCEQTQYF. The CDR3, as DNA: TGTGCCAGCAGCCAGACTAGCGGGGGGTGTGAGCAGACCCAGTACTTC.

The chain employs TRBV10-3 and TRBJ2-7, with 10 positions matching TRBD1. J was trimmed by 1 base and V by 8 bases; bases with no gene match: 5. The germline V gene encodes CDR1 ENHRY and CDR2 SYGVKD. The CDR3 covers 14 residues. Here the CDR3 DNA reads TGTGCCATCTCCGGGACAGGGGTATCCTACGAGCAGTACTTC. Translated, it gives CAISGTGVSYEQYF.

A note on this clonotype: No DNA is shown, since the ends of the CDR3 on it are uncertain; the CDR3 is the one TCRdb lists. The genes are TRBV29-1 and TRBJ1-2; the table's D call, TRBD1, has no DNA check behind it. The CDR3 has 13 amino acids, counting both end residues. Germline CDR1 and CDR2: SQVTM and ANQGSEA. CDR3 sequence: CSAFGQASYDCTF.